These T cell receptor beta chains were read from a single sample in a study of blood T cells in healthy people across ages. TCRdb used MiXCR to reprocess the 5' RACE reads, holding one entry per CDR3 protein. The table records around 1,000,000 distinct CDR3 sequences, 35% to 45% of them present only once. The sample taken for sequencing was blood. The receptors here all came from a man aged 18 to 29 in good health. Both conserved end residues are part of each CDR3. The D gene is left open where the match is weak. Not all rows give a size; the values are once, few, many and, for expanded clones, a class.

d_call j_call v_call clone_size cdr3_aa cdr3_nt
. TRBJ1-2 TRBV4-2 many CASSQDRNTNYGYTF TGTGCCAGCAGCCAAGACCGTAATACTAACTATGGCTACACCTTC
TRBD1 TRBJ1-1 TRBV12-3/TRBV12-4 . CASSWTGENTEAFF TGTGCCAGCAGTTGGACAGGAGAGAACACTGAAGCTTTCTTT
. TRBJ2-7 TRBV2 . CASQPGGRDNEQYF TGTGCCAGCCAGCCTGGGGGGCGCGACAATGAGCAGTACTTC
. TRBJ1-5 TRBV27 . CASSSGELRGYSNQPQHF TGTGCCAGCAGTTCCGGAGAACTCAGGGGTTATAGCAATCAGCCCCAGCATTTT
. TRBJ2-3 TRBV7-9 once CASSFTGTPTDTQYF TGTGCCAGCAGCTTTACAGGGACCCCCACAGATACGCAGTATTTT
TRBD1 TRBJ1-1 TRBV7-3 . CASRDPGTENTEAFF TGTGCCAGCAGGGACCCCGGGACAGAGAACACTGAAGCTTTCTTT
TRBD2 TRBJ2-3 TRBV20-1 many CSARGLAGGTDTQYF TGCAGTGCTAGGGGACTAGCGGGGGGCACAGATACGCAGTATTTT
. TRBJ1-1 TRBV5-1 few CASSIRAPNTEAFF TGCGCCAGCAGCATCCGGGCACCGAACACTGAAGCTTTCTTT
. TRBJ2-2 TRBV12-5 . CASGLAEPIFSTGELFF TGTGCTAGTGGTTTGGCAGAGCCAATCTTTAGTACCGGGGAGCTGTTTTTT
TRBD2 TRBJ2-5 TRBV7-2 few CASSLRTSGVETQYF TGTGCCAGCAGCTTACGGACTAGCGGGGTAGAGACCCAGTACTTC
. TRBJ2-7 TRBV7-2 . CASSLLGADSYEQYF TGTGCCAGCAGCTTATTAGGGGCGGACTCCTACGAGCAGTACTTC
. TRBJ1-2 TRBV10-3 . CAISEQNRNYGYTF TGTGCCATCAGTGAGCAAAACAGAAACTATGGCTACACCTTC
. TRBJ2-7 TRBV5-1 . CASSPLGAQWENEQYF TGCGCCAGCAGCCCGCTCGGGGCCCAATGGGAAAATGAGCAGTACTTC
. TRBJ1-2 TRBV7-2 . CASSVSTRARYGYTF TGTGCCAGCAGCGTCTCAACTCGTGCCCGGTATGGCTACACCTTC
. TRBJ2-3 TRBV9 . CASSVVPNTDTQYF TGTGCCAGCAGCGTAGTGCCAAACACAGATACGCAGTATTTT
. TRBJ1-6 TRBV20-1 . CSAQQGPNSPLHF TGCAGTGCTCAGCAGGGGCCTAATTCACCCCTCCACTTT
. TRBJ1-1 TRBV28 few CASLRTVHTEAFF TGTGCCAGCCTTCGGACAGTTCACACTGAAGCTTTCTTT
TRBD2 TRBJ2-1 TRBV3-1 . CASSLRPGRSGGIVRNGQFF TGTGCCAGCAGCCTCCGACCAGGTAGAAGCGGGGGGATAGTTAGGAATGGGCAGTTCTTC
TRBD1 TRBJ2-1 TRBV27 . CASSLSGTGAYEQFF TGTGCCAGCAGTTTGTCCGGGACAGGGGCGTATGAGCAGTTCTTC
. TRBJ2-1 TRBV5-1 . CASSLSGAKETFF TGCGCCAGCAGCTTGAGCGGAGCAAAGGAGACGTTCTTC
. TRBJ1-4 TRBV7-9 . CASSLQSPNRVNEKLFF TGTGCCAGCAGCCTCCAGAGTCCAAACAGGGTTAATGAAAAACTGTTTTTT
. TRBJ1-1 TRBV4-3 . CASSQGGPYEDTEAFF TGCGCCAGCAGCCAAGGGGGACCGTACGAGGACACTGAAGCTTTCTTT
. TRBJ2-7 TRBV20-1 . CSAVRTGKYEQYF TGCAGTGCCGTACGAACAGGGAAATACGAGCAGTACTTC
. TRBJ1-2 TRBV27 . CASSLSIDSNYGYTF TGTGCCAGCAGTTTATCCATTGACAGTAACTATGGCTACACCTTC
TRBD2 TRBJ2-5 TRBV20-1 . CSPKPQLAGSQETQYF TGCAGTCCTAAGCCCCAACTAGCGGGCTCCCAAGAGACCCAGTACTTC
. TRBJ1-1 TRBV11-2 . CASSPLPRVGRALTEAFF TGTGCCAGCAGCCCCCTACCCCGGGTCGGAAGAGCACTCACTGAAGCTTTCTTT
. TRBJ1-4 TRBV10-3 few CAINSGVGEKLFF TGTGCCATCAATTCCGGCGTCGGTGAAAAACTGTTTTTT
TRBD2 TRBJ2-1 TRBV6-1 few CASSGGGTIEQFF TGTGCCAGCAGTGGCGGGGGAACGATTGAGCAGTTCTTC
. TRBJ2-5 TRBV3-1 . CASSHRGGWQETQYF TGTGCCAGCAGCCATAGGGGCGGTTGGCAAGAGACCCAGTACTTC